This T cell receptor beta chain was profiled in a study of molecular identifiers for immune sequencing clone quantification. Whole-study context: Five aliquots were made in replicates from the RNA of roughly 21,000 or 96,000 naive CD8 cells, and four were sequenced.

Bulk libraries came from a prior protocol with listed TCR primers. TCRdb ran MiXCR on the PCR reads and lists one entry per CDR3 protein. The repertoire holds some 100,000 distinct CDR3 sequences, with 15% to 20% as singletons. This clonotype was picked up many times. The CD8+CD4-CCR7+CD45RA+ phenotype defined the sorted naive CD8 T cells. With 4 bases clipped from V and 7 bases from J, the junction kept 11 bases outside the gene matches. CDR3 length: 15 residues. Germline-derived CDR1 and CDR2 are PRHDT and FYEKMQ (reference sequence). The J gene is TRBJ1-2, the V gene TRBV13; 8 bases are shared with TRBD1. This receptor was taken from a human donor in good health. Some libraries in this study had Jurkat cell RNA spiked in. Sequences were obtained from naive CD8+ T cells from blood, with Jurkat cell RNA spiked in. Subset denoted: FACS-sorted CD8+CD4-CCR7+CD45RA+ naive T cells. CDR3 sequence: CASSSDRGLSAGYTF. DNA for the CDR3: TGTGCCAGCAGCTCCGACAGGGGTTTATCTGCTGGCTACACCTTC.